This T cell receptor beta chain was recorded in a study of blood T cell repertoires in COVID-19. In the study overall: The study drew acute and convalescent COVID-19 samples from the United States, Italy and Spain. T cells, B-cell-depleted T cells, or PBMCs provided the cDNA or gDNA that served as material.

With 3 bases clipped from V and 4 bases from J, the junction kept 7 bases outside the gene matches. CDR3 size: 15 residues. Germline CDR1 reads MDHEN; CDR2 reads SYDVKM. Methods used by the authors: By means of reference gene primer amplification, nucleated cell counts were estimated. Repertoires were generated with immunoSEQ multiplex PCR, while TCRdb's copy carries only in-frame clones and drops some. The V and J calls and clone size are taken from that table; D and trimming were inferred from the DNA. The data show roughly 150,000 clones, 82% seen once. The chain carries TRBV28 and TRBJ1-2; TRBD1 agrees at 8 bases. The clonotype comes from a woman over 75 with active or convalescent COVID-19. The source material was peripheral blood. DNA for the CDR3: TGTGCCAGCAGTTTCTCAGACAGGGGCGTCTATGGCTACACCTTC. Residues: CASSFSDRGVYGYTF.